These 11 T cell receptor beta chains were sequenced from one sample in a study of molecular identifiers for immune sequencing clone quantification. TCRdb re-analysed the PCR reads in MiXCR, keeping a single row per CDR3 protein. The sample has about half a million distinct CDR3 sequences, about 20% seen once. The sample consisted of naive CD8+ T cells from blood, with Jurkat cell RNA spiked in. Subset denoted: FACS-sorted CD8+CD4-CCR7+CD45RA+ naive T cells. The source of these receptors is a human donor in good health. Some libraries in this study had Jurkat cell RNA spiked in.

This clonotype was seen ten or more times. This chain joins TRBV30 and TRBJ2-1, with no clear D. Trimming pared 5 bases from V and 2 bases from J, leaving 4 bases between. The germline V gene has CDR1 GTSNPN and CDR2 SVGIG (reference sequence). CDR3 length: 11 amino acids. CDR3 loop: CAWDTYNEQFF. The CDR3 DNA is TGTGCCTGGGACACCTACAATGAGCAGTTCTTC.

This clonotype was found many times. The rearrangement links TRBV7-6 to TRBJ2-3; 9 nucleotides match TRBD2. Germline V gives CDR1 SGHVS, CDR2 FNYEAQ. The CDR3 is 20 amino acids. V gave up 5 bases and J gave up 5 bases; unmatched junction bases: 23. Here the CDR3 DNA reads TGTGCCAGCAGCCCCCGTAGGGGGAGCGGGGGGACCCATGCCCGAGATACGCAGTATTTT. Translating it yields CASSPRRGSGGTHARDTQYF. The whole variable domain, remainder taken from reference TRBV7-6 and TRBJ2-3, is GAGVSQSPRYKVTKRGQDVALRCDPISGHVSLYWYRQALGQGPEFLTYFNYEAQQDKSGLPNDRFSAERPEGSISTLTIQRTEQRDSAMYRCASSPRRGSGGTHARDTQYFGPGTRLTVL.

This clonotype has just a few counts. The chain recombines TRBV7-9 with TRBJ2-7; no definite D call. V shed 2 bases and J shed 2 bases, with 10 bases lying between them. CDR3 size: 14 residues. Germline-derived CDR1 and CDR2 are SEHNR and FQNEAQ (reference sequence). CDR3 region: CASSLSYNPYEQYF. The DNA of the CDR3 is TGTGCCAGCAGCTTATCCTATAACCCCTACGAGCAGTACTTC.

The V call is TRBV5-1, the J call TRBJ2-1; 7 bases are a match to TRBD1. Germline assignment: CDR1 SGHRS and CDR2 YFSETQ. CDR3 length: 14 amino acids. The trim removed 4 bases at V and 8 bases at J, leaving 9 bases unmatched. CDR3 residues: CASSLPTGWDEQFF. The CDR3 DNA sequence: TGCGCCAGCAGCCTCCCGACAGGGTGGGATGAGCAGTTCTTC.

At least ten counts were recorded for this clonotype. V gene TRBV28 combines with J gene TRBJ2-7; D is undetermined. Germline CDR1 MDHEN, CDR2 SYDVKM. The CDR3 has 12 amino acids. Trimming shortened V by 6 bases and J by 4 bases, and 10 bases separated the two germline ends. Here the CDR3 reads CASSQDLYEQYF. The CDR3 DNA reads TGTGCCAGCAGCCAAGACTTGTACGAGCAGTACTTC.

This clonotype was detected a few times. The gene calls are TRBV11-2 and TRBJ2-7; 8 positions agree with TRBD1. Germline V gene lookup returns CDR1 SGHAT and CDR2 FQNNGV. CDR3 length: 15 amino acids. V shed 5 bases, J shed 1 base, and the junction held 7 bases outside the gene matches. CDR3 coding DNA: TGTGCCAGCAGCAAAGGGACAGGACTGTCCTACGAGCAGTACTTC. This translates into CASSKGTGLSYEQYF.

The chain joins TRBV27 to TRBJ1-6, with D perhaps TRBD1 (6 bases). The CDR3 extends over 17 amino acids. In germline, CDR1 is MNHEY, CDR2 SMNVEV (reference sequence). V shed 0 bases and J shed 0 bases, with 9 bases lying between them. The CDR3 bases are TGTGCCAGCAGTTTATCAGGGGGGAGCTCCTATAATTCACCCCTCCACTTT. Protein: CASSLSGGSSYNSPLHF.

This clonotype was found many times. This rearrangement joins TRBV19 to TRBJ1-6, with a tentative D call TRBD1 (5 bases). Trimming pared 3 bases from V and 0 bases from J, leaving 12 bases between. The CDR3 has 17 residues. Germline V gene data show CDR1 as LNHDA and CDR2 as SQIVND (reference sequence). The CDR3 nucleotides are TGTGCCAGTAGTATTCGGGGGGACCGCTCCTATAATTCACCCCTCCACTTT. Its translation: CASSIRGDRSYNSPLHF. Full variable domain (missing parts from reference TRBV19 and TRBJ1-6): DGGITQSPKYLFRKEGQNVTLSCEQNLNHDAMYWYRQDPGQGLRLIYYSQIVNDFQKGDIAEGYSVSREKKESFPLTVTSAQKNPTAFYLCASSIRGDRSYNSPLHFGNGTRLTVT.

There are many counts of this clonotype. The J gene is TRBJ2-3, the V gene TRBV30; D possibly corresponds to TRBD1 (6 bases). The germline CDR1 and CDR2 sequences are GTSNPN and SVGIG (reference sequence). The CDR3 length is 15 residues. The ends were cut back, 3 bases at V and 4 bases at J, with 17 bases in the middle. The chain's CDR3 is CAWSNPGQVADTQYF. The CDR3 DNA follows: TGTGCCTGGAGCAACCCGGGACAAGTCGCAGATACGCAGTATTTT.

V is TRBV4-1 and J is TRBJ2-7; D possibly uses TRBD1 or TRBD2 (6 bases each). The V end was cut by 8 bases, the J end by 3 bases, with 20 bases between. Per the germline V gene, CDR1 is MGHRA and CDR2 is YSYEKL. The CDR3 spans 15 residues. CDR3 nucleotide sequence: TGCGCCAGCCGGCCGGGGGCAGGGGCTAACTACGAGCAGTACTTC. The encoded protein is CASRPGAGANYEQYF.

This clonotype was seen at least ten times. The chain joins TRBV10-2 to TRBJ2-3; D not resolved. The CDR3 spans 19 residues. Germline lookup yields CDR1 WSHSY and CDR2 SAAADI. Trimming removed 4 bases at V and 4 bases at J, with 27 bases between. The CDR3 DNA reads TGCGCCAGCAGTGGGATTATGTCGTTCGATGGTCACGGTGCAGATACGCAGTATTTT. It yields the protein CASSGIMSFDGHGADTQYF.